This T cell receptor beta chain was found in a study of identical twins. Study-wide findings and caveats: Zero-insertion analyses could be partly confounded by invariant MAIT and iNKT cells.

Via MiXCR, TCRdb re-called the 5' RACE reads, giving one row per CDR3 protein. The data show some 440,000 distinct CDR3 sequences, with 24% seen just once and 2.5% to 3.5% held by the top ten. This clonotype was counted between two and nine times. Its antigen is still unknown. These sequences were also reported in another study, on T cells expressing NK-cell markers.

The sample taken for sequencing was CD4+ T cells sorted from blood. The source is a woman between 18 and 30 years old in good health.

CDR3 residues: CASSPATQGNTQYF. CDR3 bases: TGCGCCAGCAGCCCCGCGACGCAGGGAAATACGCAGTATTTT. This sequence joins TRBV5-1 and TRBJ2-3; D may be TRBD1 (5 bases). This CDR3 has 14 residues. Trimming stripped 4 bases from V and 7 bases from J, with 16 bases between. Germline values: CDR1 SGHRS, CDR2 YFSETQ. Filled out from reference TRBV5-1 and TRBJ2-3, the complete variable domain reads KAGVTQTPRYLIKTRGQQVTLSCSPISGHRSVSWYQQTPGQGLQFLFEYFSETQRNKGNFPGRFSGRQFSNSRSEMNVSTLELGDSALYLCASSPATQGNTQYFGPGTRLTVL.